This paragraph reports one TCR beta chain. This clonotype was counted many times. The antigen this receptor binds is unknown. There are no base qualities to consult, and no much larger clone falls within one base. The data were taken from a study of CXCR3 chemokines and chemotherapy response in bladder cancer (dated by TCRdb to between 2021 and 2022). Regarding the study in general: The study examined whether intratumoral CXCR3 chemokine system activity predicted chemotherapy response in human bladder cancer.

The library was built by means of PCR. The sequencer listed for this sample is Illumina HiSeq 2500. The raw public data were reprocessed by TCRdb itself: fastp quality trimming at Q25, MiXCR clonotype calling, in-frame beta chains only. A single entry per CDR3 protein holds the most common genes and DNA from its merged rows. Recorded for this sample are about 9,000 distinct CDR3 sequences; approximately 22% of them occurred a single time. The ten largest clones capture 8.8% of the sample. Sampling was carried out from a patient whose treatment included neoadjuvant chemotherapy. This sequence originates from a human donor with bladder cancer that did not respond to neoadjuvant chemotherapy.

The CDR3 corresponds to CSAREGGADTGELFF. The nucleotides are TGCAGTGCTAGAGAAGGGGGGGCGGACACCGGGGAGCTGTTTTTT. Recombination joined TRBV20-1 with TRBJ2-2; the D segment could be TRBD2, given 7 matching bases. V gives up 0 bases and J gives up 3 bases, and the segment between their germline ends measures 11 bases. Including the terminal cysteine and phenylalanine, the CDR3 comprises 15 residues. Here the CDR3 DNA is all that survives: 45 bases in frame from base 1. Sequences DFQATT (CDR1) and SNEGSKA (CDR2) are obtained from the germline V gene (reference sequence).